Listed here are 30 T cell receptor beta chains from one sample, sequenced in a study of cytomegalovirus exposure and HLA in healthy donors listed by TCRdb under 2017. Library preparation used the immunoSEQ multiplex PCR assay. A mixture of 60 forward primers for TCR Vbeta segments and 13 reverse primers for TCR Jbeta segments was used in the multiplex PCR. In TCRdb, the immuneACCESS table is reduced to in-frame sequences with V and J assigned. These tables do not hold every clone; where another copy was compared, an unresolved V gene accounts for under half, and the others remain unexplained. For this sample there are about 140,000 clones; 65% to 70% appear just once. The ten top clones hold 1.5% to 2% of the sample. The sample consisted of PBMCs. The receptors derive from a human donor in good health.

Remarks on this clone: Other DNA sequences in this sample translate to the same CDR3. V is TRBV5-1 and J is TRBJ2-3; TRBD2 aligns across 15 bases. This CDR3 is 15 amino acids long. In germline, CDR1 is SGHRS, CDR2 YFSETQ. The J segment lost 5 bases and the V segment lost 4 bases, leaving 2 bases of the junction unmatched. CDR3 residues: CASSLGLAGGDTQYF. Here the CDR3 DNA reads TGCGCCAGCAGCCTGGGACTAGCGGGGGGAGATACGCAGTATTTT.

The J gene is TRBJ2-1, the V gene TRBV7-2, with D unclear. The CDR3 consists of 13 residues. Germline V lookup: CDR1 SGHTA, CDR2 FQGNSA. V was trimmed by 5 bases and J by 4 bases, leaving 9 bases between them. CDR3 DNA: TGTGCCAGCAGCAGAGACATTTACAATGAGCAGTTCTTC. Translated, it gives CASSRDIYNEQFF.

This clone is a singleton in its sample. J is TRBJ2-5 and V is TRBV9; 9 positions agree with TRBD2. Germline lookup yields CDR1 SGDLS and CDR2 YYNGEE. The CDR3 extends over 14 amino acids. V was clipped by 4 bases and J by 4 bases; unmatched bases: 5. This chain's CDR3 is CASSSGLAGETQYF. The CDR3, as DNA: TGTGCCAGCAGCTCGGGACTAGCAGGAGAGACCCAGTACTTC.

This clone was picked up a small number of times. Other nucleotide sequences from this sample produce the same CDR3. CDR3 loop: CASSLGGGSNQPQHF. The CDR3 DNA reads TGTGCCAGCAGTTTGGGGGGAGGGAGCAATCAGCCCCAGCATTTT. The chain is built from TRBV27 and TRBJ1-5; tentatively, D is TRBD1 (5 bases). In germline, CDR1 is MNHEY, CDR2 SMNVEV (reference sequence). The CDR3 has 15 residues. The V gene lost 3 bases and the J gene lost 1 base, with 10 bases spanning the gap.

The chain couples TRBV19 to TRBJ2-3; D perhaps matches TRBD2 (5 bases). V was shortened by 7 bases and J by 0 bases, with 11 bases between the two germline ends. The germline gives CDR1 LNHDA, CDR2 SQIVND (reference sequence). The length of the CDR3 is 14 residues. CDR3 sequence: CASIPRGSTDTQYF. Here the CDR3 DNA reads TGTGCCAGTATCCCGCGAGGGAGCACAGATACGCAGTATTTT. The whole variable domain, remainder taken from reference TRBV19 and TRBJ2-3, is DGGITQSPKYLFRKEGQNVTLSCEQNLNHDAMYWYRQDPGQGLRLIYYSQIVNDFQKGDIAEGYSVSREKKESFPLTVTSAQKNPTAFYLCASIPRGSTDTQYFGPGTRLTVL.

CDR3 in amino acids: CASSTKSSYEQYF. In DNA form, the CDR3 reads TGTGCCAGTAGTACGAAGAGCTCCTACGAGCAGTACTTC. V usage is TRBV19 and J usage is TRBJ2-7; D is uncertain. The CDR3 is made up of 13 amino acids. V was clipped by 4 bases and J by 0 bases, with 7 bases between them. Germline V lookup: CDR1 LNHDA, CDR2 SQIVND (reference sequence).

The genes are TRBV7-9 and TRBJ2-7; D gene ambiguous. V was trimmed by 3 bases and J by 1 base, leaving 10 bases between them. The CDR3 contains 14 residues. CDR1 is SEHNR and CDR2 is FQNEAQ in the germline V gene (reference sequence). CDR3 sequence: CASSFTGESYEQYF. For the CDR3, the DNA is TGTGCCAGCAGCTTTACCGGTGAATCCTACGAGCAGTACTTC.

The rearrangement uses TRBV5-1 and TRBJ2-3; 16 bases align to TRBD2. The CDR3 runs to 17 residues. V shed 0 bases, J shed 3 bases, and the junction held 1 base outside the gene matches. The germline V gene encodes CDR1 SGHRS and CDR2 YFSETQ. CDR3 coding DNA: TGCGCCAGCAGCTTGGCGGGACTAGCGGGAGGGACAGATACGCAGTATTTT. It specifies CASSLAGLAGGTDTQYF.

This chain joins TRBV6-1 and TRBJ2-5; TRBD1 agrees at 10 bases. This CDR3 spans 14 amino acids. After removal of 7 bases from V and 9 bases from J, the junction contained 11 bases not matched to a gene. Germline lookup yields CDR1 MNHNS and CDR2 SASEGT. In DNA form, the CDR3 reads TGTGCCAGCATGGGACAGGGGATGCCGGGGCCCCAGTACTTC. Its translation is CASMGQGMPGPQYF.

The chain recombines TRBV19 with TRBJ2-3; unclear D gene. There are 12 residues in the CDR3. The V and J ends lost 4 bases and 6 bases respectively, with 8 bases between them. The germline V gene has CDR1 LNHDA and CDR2 SQIVND (reference sequence). The CDR3 DNA reads TGTGCCAGTAGTACCACTGGTGATACGCAGTATTTT. Amino acids: CASSTTGDTQYF.

The chain uses TRBV18 and TRBJ2-1; 9 bases agree with TRBD2. Germline CDR1 is KGHSH and CDR2 is LQKENI. V trimming: 1 base; J trimming: 4 bases; junction bases outside the gene matches: 2. CDR3 length: 15 residues. Here the CDR3 DNA reads TGTGCCAGCTCACCACTAGCGGGAGTTTACAATGAGCAGTTCTTC. Protein: CASSPLAGVYNEQFF.

The chain has TRBV7-3 and TRBJ2-2; tentative D call: TRBD1 (6 bases). Germline-derived CDR1 and CDR2 are SGHTA and FQGTGA. CDR3 length: 15 residues. V dropped 5 bases and J dropped 6 bases, with 16 bases sitting between them. This CDR3 is CASSPEAGVAGELFF. CDR3 bases: TGTGCCAGCAGCCCGGAGGCAGGGGTGGCCGGGGAGCTGTTTTTT.

The CDR3 sequence is CASSQVRVNTGELFF. CDR3 coding DNA: TGCGCCAGCAGCCAAGTCAGGGTGAACACCGGGGAGCTGTTTTTT. This rearrangement joins TRBV4-1 to TRBJ2-2; the D gene is possibly TRBD1 (5 bases). The CDR3 is 15 residues long. V lost 1 base and J 1 base, leaving 7 bases between the germline ends. Germline V CDR1 and CDR2: MGHRA, YSYEKL.

The genes are TRBV7-9 and TRBJ2-3; TRBD2 matches 14 bases. The V gene end was trimmed by 4 bases and the J gene end by 6 bases; junction bases not matched to a gene: 3. The CDR3 consists of 15 residues. Germline loops: CDR1 SEHNR, CDR2 FQNEAQ (reference sequence). CDR3 DNA: TGTGCCAGCAGCTCGGGACTAGCGGGAGCGGATACGCAGTATTTT. Encoded protein: CASSSGLAGADTQYF.

Remarks on this clone: Other nucleotide sequences in the sample specify the same CDR3. Here the CDR3 DNA reads TGTGCCAGCAGTTTGTCAGGGAACAATCAGCCCCAGCATTTT. As protein: CASSLSGNNQPQHF. The chain uses TRBV28 and TRBJ1-5; D perhaps matches TRBD1 (5 bases). This CDR3 spans 14 amino acids. Germline values: CDR1 MDHEN, CDR2 SYDVKM. Trimming shortened V by 3 bases and J by 3 bases, and 9 bases separated the two germline ends.

This clone was found a few times. J is TRBJ2-7 and V is TRBV28; 8 bases are a match to TRBD2. Trimming removed 5 bases from V and 6 bases from J; junction bases left unmatched: 9. This CDR3 has 14 residues. In germline, CDR1 is MDHEN, CDR2 SYDVKM. The DNA for the CDR3 is TGTGCCAGCAGTCCGTTAGCGGGACGTTCCGAGCAGTACTTC. Translated: CASSPLAGRSEQYF.

This sequence joins TRBV5-1 and TRBJ2-5; 9 bases are shared with TRBD2. The CDR3 is made up of 16 amino acids. Losses at the gene ends were 0 bases for V and 6 bases for J; bases not matched to a gene: 9. Germline V gives CDR1 SGHRS, CDR2 YFSETQ. CDR3 loop: CASSLGGGRDWKTQYF. The CDR3 DNA reads as TGCGCCAGCAGCTTGGGTGGCGGGAGGGATTGGAAGACCCAGTACTTC.

The rearrangement joins TRBV6-1 to TRBJ2-7; the D gene is possibly TRBD1 (6 bases). The V end lost 0 bases, the J end lost 4 bases, and 13 bases lay between the germline ends. CDR1 and CDR2 (germline): MNHNS, SASEGT. The CDR3 spans 15 residues. Here the CDR3 DNA reads TGTGCCAGCAGTGAAGCAGGGACACTGGGGTACGAGCAGTACTTC. The encoded protein is CASSEAGTLGYEQYF.

This clone showed up just once. The V call is TRBV4-1, the J call TRBJ1-4, with 10 bases lining up with TRBD1. With V trimmed by 6 bases and J by 8 bases, 18 bases remained unmatched. CDR1 and CDR2 (germline): MGHRA, YSYEKL. This CDR3 has 18 amino acids. The CDR3 loop reads CASRPPGTGEKFREKLFF. In nucleotides, the CDR3 is TGCGCCAGCAGACCCCCCGGGACAGGGGAGAAGTTTCGGGAAAAACTGTTTTTT.

Turning to this clone: No conserved phenylalanine or tryptophan is present at the end of the CDR3, so a read error is the likely explanation. The rearrangement uses TRBV7-9 and TRBJ2-3; D perhaps matches TRBD1 (6 bases). Germline V CDR1 and CDR2: SEHNR, FQNEAQ (reference sequence). The V gene lost 3 bases and the J gene lost 7 bases, with 14 bases spanning the gap. This CDR3 spans 14 amino acids. In nucleotides, the CDR3 is TGTGCCAGCAGCTTTTTGGACAGTCTCAATACGCAGTATCTT. This translates into CASSFLDSLNTQYL.

The chain joins TRBV15 to TRBJ2-2, with 7 bases fitting TRBD2. The CDR3 runs to 15 residues. Per the germline V gene, CDR1 is LNHNV and CDR2 is YYDKDF (reference sequence). V lost 6 bases, J lost 2 bases, and 6 bases stayed unmatched. The CDR3 region is CATRIAGSNTGELFF. In DNA, the CDR3 is TGTGCCACCAGAATAGCGGGCTCCAACACCGGGGAGCTGTTTTTT. Looking up the rest from reference TRBV15 and TRBJ2-2 gives the full variable domain: DAMVIQNPRYQVTQFGKPVTLSCSQTLNHNVMYWYQQKSSQAPKLLFHYYDKDFNNEADTPDNFQSRRPNTSFCFLDIRSPGLGDTAMYLCATRIAGSNTGELFFGEGSRLTVL.

V and J are TRBV7-8 and TRBJ2-1; TRBD2 is a possible D gene (5 bases). Trimming cost V 3 bases and J 4 bases, with 13 bases left between them. This CDR3 has 15 amino acids. Germline V gene sequence: CDR1 SGHVS, CDR2 FQNEAQ. CDR3 coding DNA: TGTGCCAGCAGCTTGGGAGCGGAGACATACAATGAGCAGTTCTTC. Residues: CASSLGAETYNEQFF.

The gene calls are TRBV27 and TRBJ2-1, with 8 bases matching TRBD1. Germline V gene data show CDR1 as MNHEY and CDR2 as SMNVEV (reference sequence). This CDR3 is built from 17 residues. With 2 bases clipped from V and 3 bases from J, the junction kept 9 bases outside the gene matches. CDR3 DNA sequence: TGTGCCAGCAGTTTAGCGAAAACCAGGGGGCTCTACAATGAGCAGTTCTTC. Protein: CASSLAKTRGLYNEQFF.

As concerns this clone: One end of the junction fails to match germline, which may point to a read error. The chain couples TRBV29-1 to TRBJ2-5, with D maybe TRBD1 (6 bases). Per germline, CDR1 SQVTM and CDR2 ANQGSEA. The CDR3 consists of 11 residues. CDR3 protein: CSVEGGQHRDF. The CDR3 DNA follows: TGCAGCGTTGAAGGCGGACAGCACAGGGACTTC.

V and J are TRBV29-1 and TRBJ2-2; 11 nucleotides align to TRBD2. Germline CDR1 is SQVTM and CDR2 is ANQGSEA. The ends lost 6 bases at V and 5 bases at J; junction bases unmatched: 5. This CDR3 is built from 14 residues. This CDR3 reads CSVTSGRRTGELFF. The CDR3 DNA follows: TGCAGCGTCACTAGCGGGAGACGAACCGGGGAGCTGTTTTTT.

This clone was seen a few times. The chain uses TRBV6-5 and TRBJ1-2; D remains ambiguous. V was trimmed by 2 bases and J by 4 bases, leaving 14 bases between them. Germline CDR1 is MNHEY and CDR2 is SVGAGI. This CDR3 has 15 amino acids. The DNA for the CDR3 is TGTGCCAGCAGTTACGAGGCCGGTTCGGGCTATGGCTACACCTTC. This sequence encodes CASSYEAGSGYGYTF.

The chain carries TRBV10-3 and TRBJ2-7, with TRBD2 identical over 9 bases. The CDR3 is 12 residues long. In germline, CDR1 is ENHRY, CDR2 SYGVKD. Trimming cost V 8 bases and J 6 bases; bases outside gene matches: 5. The CDR3 protein is CAIYGAGGEQYF. CDR3 nucleotide sequence: TGTGCCATCTACGGAGCGGGAGGCGAGCAGTACTTC.

This clone was observed a single time. This chain links TRBV12-5 with TRBJ2-3, with 7 bases lining up with TRBD1. Germline V CDR1 and CDR2: LGHNT, FRNRAP. This CDR3 is 14 amino acids long. Trimming cost V 4 bases and J 0 bases; bases outside gene matches: 1. The CDR3 DNA is TGTGCTAGTGGTTGGGGACAGAGCACAGATACGCAGTATTTT. It yields the protein CASGWGQSTDTQYF.

The V and J genes are TRBV5-4 and TRBJ2-5; a possible D gene is TRBD1 (6 bases). The CDR3 covers 16 residues. Trimming pared 0 bases from V and 4 bases from J, leaving 16 bases between. The germline V gene has CDR1 SGHNT and CDR2 YYREEE (reference sequence). The chain's CDR3 is CASSLVGGTGRETQYF. CDR3 nucleotide sequence: TGTGCCAGCAGCTTGGTTGGGGGCACCGGGCGAGAGACCCAGTACTTC.

This rearrangement joins TRBV11-1 to TRBJ2-1; weak D call: TRBD2 (5 bases). Germline CDR1 reads SGHAT; CDR2 reads FQDESV (reference sequence). The CDR3 contains 13 residues. Trimming removed 3 bases at V and 9 bases at J, with 12 bases between. The CDR3 DNA sequence: TGTGCCAGCAGCTTTTTGATGGAGGCTGAGCAGTTCTTC. Translated: CASSFLMEAEQFF. Variable domain in full (rest from reference TRBV11-1 and TRBJ2-1): EAEVAQSPRYKITEKSQAVAFWCDPISGHATLYWYRQILGQGPELLVQFQDESVVDDSQLPKDRFSAERLKGVDSTLKIQPAELGDSAMYLCASSFLMEAEQFFGPGTRLTVL.